Listed here are 32 T cell receptor beta chains from one sample, sequenced in a study of blood T cell repertoires in COVID-19. Repertoires were generated with immunoSEQ multiplex PCR, while TCRdb's copy carries only in-frame clones and drops some. This sample has about 300,000 clones, with about 87% found just once. The sequencing sample was made of peripheral blood. Receptors were obtained from a woman in her 30s who had recovered from COVID-19.

The rearrangement uses TRBV6-5 and TRBJ2-7; perhaps TRBD1 as D (7 bases). Trimming removed 6 bases at V and 3 bases at J, with 15 bases between. The germline gives CDR1 MNHEY, CDR2 SVGAGI. The CDR3 loop spans 14 amino acids. The CDR3 sequence is CASSSRQGGYEQYF. The CDR3 bases are TGTGCCAGCAGCTCAAGACAGGGAGGCTACGAGCAGTACTTC.

V is TRBV9 and J is TRBJ1-2, with a possible D match to TRBD1 (6 bases). The germline CDR1 and CDR2 sequences are SGDLS and YYNGEE. The CDR3 has 14 amino acids. V lost 0 bases, J lost 8 bases, and 14 bases lay in between. CDR3 bases: TGTGCCAGCAGCGTAGCTGTGGCAGGGGTAGGCTACACCTTC. Translated: CASSVAVAGVGYTF.

The chain is built from TRBV27 and TRBJ1-5, with 8 bases fitting TRBD1. CDR3 size: 14 residues. J was trimmed by 1 base and V by 5 bases; bases with no gene match: 1. Germline CDR1 MNHEY, CDR2 SMNVEV (reference sequence). CDR3 sequence (DNA): TGTGCCAGCAGTACAGGGGGGAGCAATCAGCCCCAGCATTTT. It encodes CASSTGGSNQPQHF.

This clone was detected only once. This chain connects TRBV28 to TRBJ1-1; 9 positions match TRBD1. Germline-derived CDR1 and CDR2 are MDHEN and SYDVKM. CDR3 length equals 12 residues. Unmatched junction bases numbered 8, after V lost 7 bases and J lost 11 bases. The CDR3 nucleotides are TGTGCCAGCACGACAGGGGGAGCCGGTGCTTTCTTT. Translation gives CASTTGGAGAFF. The full variable domain, rest sourced from reference TRBV28 and TRBJ1-1, is DVKVTQSSRYLVKRTGEKVFLECVQDMDHENMFWYRQDPGLGLRLIYFSYDVKMKEKGDIPEGYSVSREKKERFSLILESASTNQTSMYLCASTTGGAGAFFGQGTRLTVV.

This chain joins TRBV27 and TRBJ1-5; TRBD1 matches 9 bases. The CDR3 covers 19 residues. CDR1 is MNHEY, CDR2 SMNVEV, per germline (reference sequence). Trimming cost V 6 bases and J 2 bases; bases outside gene matches: 17. The CDR3 bases are TGTGCCAGCAGCCGTACCGGGACAGGGCTATTATGGGGCAATCAGCCCCAGCATTTT. It encodes CASSRTGTGLLWGNQPQHF.

This rearrangement joins TRBV5-1 to TRBJ2-5, with D possibly being TRBD2 (5 bases). The CDR3 runs 13 residues. The ends were cut back, 4 bases at V and 5 bases at J, with 12 bases in the middle. Germline CDR1 is SGHRS and CDR2 is YFSETQ. DNA of the CDR3: TGCGCCAGCAGCGCCGGGAACCGGGAGACCCAGTACTTC. Amino acids: CASSAGNRETQYF. Together with reference TRBV5-1 and TRBJ2-5, the CDR3 gives the full variable domain: KAGVTQTPRYLIKTRGQQVTLSCSPISGHRSVSWYQQTPGQGLQFLFEYFSETQRNKGNFPGRFSGRQFSNSRSEMNVSTLELGDSALYLCASSAGNRETQYFGPGTRLLVL.

The genes are TRBV15 and TRBJ2-7; D not certain. Germline CDR1 reads LNHNV; CDR2 reads YYDKDF (reference sequence). This CDR3 is 14 amino acids long. V was cut by 5 bases and J by 3 bases, with 14 bases left in between. The CDR3 reads CATSAHGQNYEQYF. DNA for the CDR3: TGTGCCACCAGCGCGCATGGGCAGAACTACGAGCAGTACTTC.

This clone was seen just once. This chain joins TRBV4-2 and TRBJ2-5, with 14 bases aligning to TRBD2. CDR3 size: 18 residues. J was trimmed by 6 bases and V by 0 bases; bases with no gene match: 9. Germline V CDR1 and CDR2: LGHNA, YNFKEQ. The DNA of the CDR3 is TGTGCCAGCAGCCAAGATCCTAGGACTAGCGGGGGGTCGAAGACCCAGTACTTC. Translation: CASSQDPRTSGGSKTQYF.

This clone was counted once. The chain links TRBV18 to TRBJ1-4; 7 positions match TRBD1. The germline CDR1 and CDR2 sequences are KGHSH and LQKENI. The J segment lost 3 bases and the V segment lost 6 bases, leaving 7 bases of the junction unmatched. The CDR3 covers 15 residues. CDR3 bases: TGTGCCAGCTCGCCGGACAGGAATCCTAATGAAAAACTGTTTTTT. Amino acids: CASSPDRNPNEKLFF.

V gene TRBV7-2 combines with J gene TRBJ1-1; a weak D match, TRBD1 (5 bases). Germline values: CDR1 SGHTA, CDR2 FQGNSA. There are 15 residues in the CDR3. Deletions cut 1 base from V and 1 base from J, with 10 bases between. The DNA of the CDR3 is TGTGCCAGCAGCTTAGTTTTCACAGGGAACACTGAAGCTTTCTTT. It specifies CASSLVFTGNTEAFF.

V usage is TRBV7-9 and J usage is TRBJ1-2, with 9 bases identical to TRBD1. The CDR3 runs to 18 residues. Germline V gene lookup returns CDR1 SEHNR and CDR2 FQNEAQ (reference sequence). V trimming: 5 bases; J trimming: 4 bases; junction bases outside the gene matches: 17. For the CDR3, the DNA is TGTGCCAGCAGCCCCGGGACAGGGCCTTCGTCATTTATCTATGGCTACACCTTC. Encoded protein: CASSPGTGPSSFIYGYTF. The full variable domain, in which reference TRBV7-9 and TRBJ1-2 provide the parts outside the CDR3, is DTGVSQNPRHKITKRGQNVTFRCDPISEHNRLYWYRQTLGQGPEFLTYFQNEAQLEKSRLLSDRFSAERPKGSFSTLEIQRTEQGDSAMYLCASSPGTGPSSFIYGYTFGSGTRLTVV.

V usage is TRBV27 and J usage is TRBJ1-3, with D maybe TRBD1 (6 bases). Germline lookup yields CDR1 MNHEY and CDR2 SMNVEV (reference sequence). CDR3 length: 14 amino acids. V lost 4 bases and J lost 2, with 9 bases in between. The CDR3 region has the DNA TGTGCCAGCAGTTCGACAGGCCCTGGAAACACCATATATTTT. It is translated as CASSSTGPGNTIYF.

The DNA of the CDR3 is TGTGCCAGCAGTCGACTCCCAACCTCGGTGAACGAGCAGTACTTC. Residues: CASSRLPTSVNEQYF. The rearrangement uses TRBV6-5 and TRBJ2-7; D is uncertain. This CDR3 region has 15 residues. The germline CDR1 and CDR2 sequences are MNHEY and SVGAGI. Trimming pared 5 bases from V and 5 bases from J, leaving 19 bases between.

The J gene is TRBJ1-3, the V gene TRBV5-1; D perhaps matches TRBD1 (5 bases). The length of the CDR3 is 17 residues. V lost 0 bases and J 0 bases, leaving 13 bases between the germline ends. The germline V gene encodes CDR1 SGHRS and CDR2 YFSETQ. For the CDR3, the DNA is TGCGCCAGCAGCTTGGAGGGGTTACGAAGCTCTGGAAACACCATATATTTT. As protein: CASSLEGLRSSGNTIYF.

The V gene is TRBV2, the J gene TRBJ1-1; D is undetermined. This CDR3 is built from 13 residues. Looked up from germline, CDR1 is SNHLY and CDR2 is FYNNEI. The V end lost 2 bases, the J end lost 8 bases, and 12 bases lay between the germline ends. CDR3 bases: TGTGCCAGCAGTGAAACACCGCCGTCAGAAGCTTTCTTT. Its protein is CASSETPPSEAFF. The full variable domain, with the rest looked up from reference TRBV2 and TRBJ1-1, is EPEVTQTPSHQVTQMGQEVILRCVPISNHLYFYWYRQILGQKVEFLVSFYNNEISEKSEIFDDQFSVERPDGSNFTLKIRSTKLEDSAMYFCASSETPPSEAFFGQGTRLTVV.

The V and J genes are TRBV28 and TRBJ1-5; no firm D call. Germline lookup yields CDR1 MDHEN and CDR2 SYDVKM. There are 14 residues in the CDR3. V lost 6 bases to trimming and J lost 2 bases, with 11 bases between them. The CDR3 bases are TGTGCCAGCAGCCTTTTCGGAGGCAATCAGCCCCAGCATTTT. Its translation is CASSLFGGNQPQHF.

The chain has TRBV2 and TRBJ1-2, with 12 bases that match TRBD1. J lost 5 bases, V lost 5 bases, and 12 bases had no gene match. The V gene's germline CDR1 is SNHLY and CDR2 FYNNEI. This CDR3 spans 17 amino acids. The CDR3 nucleotides read TGTGCCAGCAGTACTTCACCGGGACAGGGGGCGCGTTATGGCTACACCTTC. It encodes CASSTSPGQGARYGYTF.

Only a few counts were recorded for this clone. The chain joins TRBV28 to TRBJ1-2; D remains ambiguous. Germline CDR1 MDHEN, CDR2 SYDVKM. V was cut by 6 bases and J by 6 bases, with 14 bases left in between. The CDR3 runs to 13 residues. CDR3 region: CASRTMGGNGYTF. The CDR3 coding sequence is TGTGCCAGCAGGACAATGGGAGGGAATGGCTACACCTTC.

This clone was seen a single time. The genes are TRBV18 and TRBJ1-2; D unresolved. The CDR3 covers 15 residues. Germline CDR1 reads KGHSH; CDR2 reads LQKENI. Trimming stripped 2 bases from V and 4 bases from J, with 14 bases between. CDR3 DNA sequence: TGTGCCAGCTCACCAACCCCACAGTTCCCCTATGGCTACACCTTC. It encodes CASSPTPQFPYGYTF.

The chain carries TRBV9 and TRBJ2-3, with D unclear. Germline V gives CDR1 SGDLS, CDR2 YYNGEE. This CDR3 is built from 13 residues. The V gene lost 0 bases and the J gene lost 4 bases, with 6 bases spanning the gap. CDR3 sequence (DNA): TGTGCCAGCAGCGTAGCACTCTCAGATACGCAGTATTTT. This sequence encodes CASSVALSDTQYF.

The V call is TRBV10-3, the J call TRBJ1-5; 9 bases agree with TRBD1. Germline V gene lookup returns CDR1 ENHRY and CDR2 SYGVKD. This CDR3 has 15 amino acids. V shed 2 bases, J shed 5 bases, and the junction held 4 bases outside the gene matches. CDR3 amino acids: CAISEEQGADQPQHF. The CDR3 coding sequence is TGTGCCATCAGTGAGGAACAGGGGGCGGATCAGCCCCAGCATTTT.

The rearrangement joins TRBV28 to TRBJ2-7, with a weak D call TRBD1 (7 bases). The CDR3 is 15 amino acids. The V end lost 6 bases, the J end lost 3 bases, and 18 bases lay between the germline ends. Germline-derived CDR1 and CDR2 are MDHEN and SYDVKM. The DNA of the CDR3 is TGTGCCAGCAGCCAGGGGGGAGTCTCCGACTACGAGCAGTACTTC. Translation gives CASSQGGVSDYEQYF.

A remark on this clone: At one of its ends the junction is not consistent with the germline gene, which may arise from a read error. CDR3 sequence reads: CASSFRDSSTGTQYF. CDR3 coding DNA: TGTGCCAGCAGTTTCAGGGACTCCAGCACAGGTACGCAGTATTTT. V and J are TRBV27 and TRBJ2-3; tentatively, D is TRBD2 (6 bases). The CDR3 runs 15 residues. Germline loops: CDR1 MNHEY, CDR2 SMNVEV (reference sequence).

The CDR3 region is CASSIVNGGYGYTF. The CDR3 DNA is TGTGCCAGTAGTATAGTAAACGGCGGCTATGGCTACACCTTC. The chain combines TRBV19 with TRBJ1-2, with D hard to call. V was pared by 1 base and J by 4 bases, with 10 bases between. CDR1 LNHDA and CDR2 SQIVND come from the germline V gene (reference sequence). This CDR3 spans 14 amino acids.

This clone was observed a handful of times. This chain connects TRBV28 to TRBJ2-7; TRBD1 matches 7 bases. The CDR3 spans 17 residues. Losses at the gene ends were 5 bases for V and 1 base for J; bases not matched to a gene: 14. The V gene's germline CDR1 is MDHEN and CDR2 SYDVKM. The CDR3 coding sequence is TGTGCCAGCAGTCCCATCCCCGGACAGGAAGGTTCCTACGAGCAGTACTTC. It encodes CASSPIPGQEGSYEQYF.

The genes are TRBV29-1 and TRBJ2-7, with TRBD1 identical over 8 bases. CDR1 and CDR2 from the germline V gene are SQVTM and ANQGSEA. This CDR3 contains 15 residues. Germline trimming cut 1 base from V and 3 bases from J; bases unmatched to any gene: 8. The CDR3 loop is CSVEVSRGRGYEQYF. DNA for the CDR3: TGCAGCGTTGAAGTCTCCAGGGGGCGAGGCTACGAGCAGTACTTC.

This chain uses TRBV6-1 with TRBJ2-1; no firm D call. Trimming took off 2 bases at V and 7 bases at J, with 3 bases between the two ends. This CDR3 is built from 11 residues. From germline, CDR1 is MNHNS and CDR2 SASEGT. The CDR3 is CASSEHNEQFF. The DNA for the CDR3 is TGTGCCAGCAGTGAACATAATGAGCAGTTCTTC.

This rearrangement joins TRBV6-6 to TRBJ1-1; 7 bases match TRBD1. Trimming cost V 10 bases and J 6 bases; bases outside gene matches: 14. Germline CDR1 is MNHNY and CDR2 is SVGAGI (reference sequence). The CDR3 covers 14 residues. This CDR3 is CATNPRDSLPEAFF. The DNA for the CDR3 is TGTGCCACGAATCCCCGGGACAGCCTCCCTGAAGCTTTCTTT.

This clone occurred once. This chain joins TRBV2 and TRBJ1-1; D perhaps matches TRBD1 (5 bases). CDR1 is SNHLY, CDR2 FYNNEI, per germline. This CDR3 spans 12 amino acids. Trimming took 8 bases from V and 3 from J, leaving 10 bases between them. The CDR3 loop reads CASLKGYTEAFF. The CDR3 DNA is TGTGCCAGCCTCAAGGGGTACACTGAAGCTTTCTTT.

This clone was found once. The chain links TRBV28 to TRBJ1-4, with TRBD1 matching over 9 bases. CDR3 length: 14 residues. Losses at the gene ends were 5 bases for V and 5 bases for J; bases not matched to a gene: 3. The germline V gene has CDR1 MDHEN and CDR2 SYDVKM. The CDR3 sequence: CASSPGTGNEKLFF. The CDR3 coding sequence is TGTGCCAGCAGTCCAGGGACAGGGAATGAAAAACTGTTTTTT.

The chain joins TRBV4-1 to TRBJ1-4; weak D call: TRBD1 (5 bases). This CDR3 is built from 15 residues. V was pared by 3 bases and J by 3 bases, with 11 bases between. Germline CDR1 reads MGHRA; CDR2 reads YSYEKL. CDR3 in DNA: TGCGCCAGCAGCCAGGGCGGGGCAGCTAATGAAAAACTGTTTTTT. Its protein product is CASSQGGAANEKLFF.

V is TRBV5-1 and J is TRBJ1-2; the D is unclear. The V gene lost 2 bases and the J gene lost 1 base, with 6 bases spanning the gap. The CDR3 sequence is 13 residues long. Germline V gene data show CDR1 as SGHRS and CDR2 as YFSETQ. The CDR3 DNA sequence: TGCGCCAGCAGCTTCCCCAATAACTATGGCTACACCTTC. It codes for CASSFPNNYGYTF.